This T cell receptor (beta chain) was captured in a study of blood T cell repertoires in COVID-19. Study-level information: Samples of COVID-19 (acute and convalescent) were obtained from the United States, Italy and Spain.

Germline values: CDR1 SNHLY, CDR2 FYNNEI. The CDR3 totals 13 residues. The ends were cut back, 11 bases at V and 9 bases at J, with 17 bases in the middle. Authors' methods: Amplifying reference gene primers gave estimates of nucleated cell counts. Profiled with immunoSEQ multiplex PCR; TCRdb holds only in-frame clones, not every one. That table furnishes V, J and clone size, whereas the DNA furnished D and trimming. The repertoire includes fewer than 200,000 clones, about 79% of them detected once, and more than 25% sits in the top ten. The chain couples TRBV2 to TRBJ1-6; the D gene is possibly TRBD1 (6 bases). Sequenced: peripheral blood. The clonotype originates from a woman aged 65 to 85 with acute or convalescent COVID-19. The CDR3 DNA follows: TGTGCCGGCCGGGGACAATTCCCTTCACCCCTCCACTTT. Amino acid sequence: CAGRGQFPSPLHF.